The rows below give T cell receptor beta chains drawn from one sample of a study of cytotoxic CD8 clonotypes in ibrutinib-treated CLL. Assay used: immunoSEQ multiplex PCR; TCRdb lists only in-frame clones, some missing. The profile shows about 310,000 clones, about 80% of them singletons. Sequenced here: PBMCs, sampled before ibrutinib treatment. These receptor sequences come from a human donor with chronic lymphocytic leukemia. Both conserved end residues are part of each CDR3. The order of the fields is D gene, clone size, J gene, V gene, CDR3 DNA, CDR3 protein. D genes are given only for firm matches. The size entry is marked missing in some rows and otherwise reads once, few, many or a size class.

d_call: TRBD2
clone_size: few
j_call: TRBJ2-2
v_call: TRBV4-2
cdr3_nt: TGTGCCAGCAGCCGAGGGACTAGCGGGAGTGGGGTCACCGGGGAGCTGTTTTTT
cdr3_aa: CASSRGTSGSGVTGELFF

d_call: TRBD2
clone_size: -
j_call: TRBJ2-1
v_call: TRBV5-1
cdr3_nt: TGCGCCAGCAGCTTGGCAGGGACTAGCGGGAGGGCCCTCCGTGATGAGCAGTTCTTC
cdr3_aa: CASSLAGTSGRALRDEQFF

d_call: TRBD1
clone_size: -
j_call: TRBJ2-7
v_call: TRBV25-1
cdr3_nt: TGTGCCAGCAGTGAAGGGACAGGGGGACACGAGCAGTACTTC
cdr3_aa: CASSEGTGGHEQYF

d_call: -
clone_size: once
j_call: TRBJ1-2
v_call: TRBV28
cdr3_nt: TGTGCCACCTACCAGGCAGGCGGCATGAACTATGGCTACACCTTC
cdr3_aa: CATYQAGGMNYGYTF

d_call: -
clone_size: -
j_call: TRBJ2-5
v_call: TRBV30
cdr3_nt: TGTGCCTGGAGTGTCCGATGGGCAGGCGAACCACTCCAAGAGACCCAGTACTTC
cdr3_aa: CAWSVRWAGEPLQETQYF

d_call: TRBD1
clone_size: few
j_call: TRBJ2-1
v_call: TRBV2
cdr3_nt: TGTGCCAGCAGTTGGGACAGGGGGGGTTCCTACAATGAGCAGTTCTTC
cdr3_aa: CASSWDRGGSYNEQFF

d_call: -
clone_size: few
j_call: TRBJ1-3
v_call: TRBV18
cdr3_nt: TGTGCCAGCTCACCTATACAATCCTCTGGAAACACCATATATTTT
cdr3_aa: CASSPIQSSGNTIYF

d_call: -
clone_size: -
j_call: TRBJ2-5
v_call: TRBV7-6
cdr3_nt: TGTGCCAGCAGCTTATACCCCCGGCAGGGCCAAGAGACCCAGTACTTC
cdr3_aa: CASSLYPRQGQETQYF

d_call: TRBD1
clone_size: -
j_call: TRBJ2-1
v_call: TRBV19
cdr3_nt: TGTGCCAGTAATAGACAGGGGGTAGGAGAGCAGTTCTTC
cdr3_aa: CASNRQGVGEQFF

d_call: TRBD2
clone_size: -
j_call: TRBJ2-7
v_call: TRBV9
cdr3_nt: TGTGCCAGCAGCGTAGCTGCGGGAGCCATTTACGAGCAGTACTTC
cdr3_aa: CASSVAAGAIYEQYF

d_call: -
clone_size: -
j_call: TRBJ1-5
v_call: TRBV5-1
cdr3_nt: TGCGCCAGCAGCTTGGTTCCCGCTGAAGCTGGGAGCAATCAGCCCCAGCATTTT
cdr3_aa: CASSLVPAEAGSNQPQHF

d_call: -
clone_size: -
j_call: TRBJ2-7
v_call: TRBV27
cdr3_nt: TGTGCCAGCAGTTTATCCTTCCCATCAGACGAGCAGTACTTC
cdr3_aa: CASSLSFPSDEQYF

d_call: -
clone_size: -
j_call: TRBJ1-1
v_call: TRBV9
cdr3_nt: TGTGCCAGCAGCGTAGAGACAGTGAACACTGAAGCTTTCTTT
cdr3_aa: CASSVETVNTEAFF